This record concerns one T cell receptor beta chain sequence. In the original workflow: Counts of nucleated cells, estimated from reference gene primer amplification, were obtained. TCRdb's table, derived via immunoSEQ multiplex PCR, lists solely in-frame clones and lacks some. That table is the source of V, J and clone size, and D and trimming were worked out from the DNA. The sample includes about 89,000 clones, about 86% of them seen just once. The data were obtained in a study of blood T cell repertoires in COVID-19. Germline CDR1 reads SGHRS; CDR2 reads YFSETQ. V shed 1 base and J 7 bases; nucleotides not matched to a gene: 2. The CDR3 is 13 amino acids.

The J gene is TRBJ2-1, the V gene TRBV5-1; the match to TRBD1 covers 7 bases. The sample was peripheral blood. This TCR came from an elderly man with active or convalescent COVID-19. The CDR3 here is CASSLQQGNEQFF. The CDR3 region has the DNA TGCGCCAGCAGCTTGCAACAGGGGAATGAGCAGTTCTTC.